The 21 T cell receptor beta chains below come from one sample, sequenced in a study of blood T cell repertoires in COVID-19. Libraries were prepared by immunoSEQ multiplex PCR; TCRdb keeps only in-frame clonotypes and omits some of them. This table has about 74,000 clones, about 88% appearing once. Material: peripheral blood. The receptor source for this set is a human donor in a cohort sampled during active COVID-19.

V is TRBV7-3 and J is TRBJ2-3; no reliable D call. Trimming pared 3 bases from V and 1 base from J, leaving 8 bases between. Germline V gene data show CDR1 as SGHTA and CDR2 as FQGTGA. The CDR3 is made up of 14 amino acids. The CDR3: CASSFGSGTDTQYF. As DNA, the CDR3 is TGTGCCAGCAGCTTTGGTAGTGGCACAGATACGCAGTATTTT.

This rearrangement joins TRBV7-9 to TRBJ2-5; 15 positions agree with TRBD2. This CDR3 has 18 amino acids. Germline V gene lookup returns CDR1 SEHNR and CDR2 FQNEAQ (reference sequence). Trimming cost V 5 bases and J 1 base; bases outside gene matches: 8. CDR3 in amino acids: CASSPGLAGGPSQETQYF. The CDR3 nucleotides read TGTGCCAGCAGCCCTGGACTAGCGGGAGGGCCTTCCCAAGAGACCCAGTACTTC.

V is TRBV5-1 and J is TRBJ2-5; 9 bases are shared with TRBD1. This CDR3 comprises 16 residues. J was trimmed by 1 base and V by 0 bases; bases with no gene match: 4. From germline, CDR1 is SGHRS and CDR2 YFSETQ. CDR3 sequence reads: CASSLGGQGPQETQYF. The CDR3 nucleotides read TGCGCCAGCAGCTTGGGAGGACAGGGGCCCCAAGAGACCCAGTACTTC.

Here the CDR3 DNA reads TGCGCCAGCAGCCCTGGACTAGCGGGACAAGAGACCCAGTACTTC. Its translation: CASSPGLAGQETQYF. The rearrangement uses TRBV4-1 and TRBJ2-5, with TRBD2 matching over 12 bases. There are 15 residues in the CDR3. Germline V lookup: CDR1 MGHRA, CDR2 YSYEKL. Trimming took 4 bases from V and 2 from J; bases not matched to a gene: 2.

The chain has TRBV27 and TRBJ1-1, with D possibly TRBD1 on 6 matching bases. The CDR3 length is 14 residues. The ends were cut back, 3 bases at V and 4 bases at J, with 12 bases in the middle. The germline V gene encodes CDR1 MNHEY and CDR2 SMNVEV (reference sequence). CDR3 amino acids: CASSLRSRGTEAFF. DNA for the CDR3: TGTGCCAGCAGTTTGCGAAGCAGGGGCACTGAAGCTTTCTTT.

This chain connects TRBV5-1 to TRBJ2-1, with D maybe TRBD2 (5 bases). Per germline, CDR1 SGHRS and CDR2 YFSETQ. Trimming left V 0 bases short and J 0 bases short, with 13 bases between. This CDR3 contains 17 residues. CDR3 amino acids: CASSLGLTTSSYNEQFF. In DNA form, the CDR3 reads TGCGCCAGCAGCTTGGGACTAACGACATCCTCCTACAATGAGCAGTTCTTC. The whole variable domain, remainder taken from reference TRBV5-1 and TRBJ2-1, is KAGVTQTPRYLIKTRGQQVTLSCSPISGHRSVSWYQQTPGQGLQFLFEYFSETQRNKGNFPGRFSGRQFSNSRSEMNVSTLELGDSALYLCASSLGLTTSSYNEQFFGPGTRLTVL.

The rearrangement uses TRBV6-5 and TRBJ1-1; tentative D call: TRBD1 (6 bases). Trimming took off 3 bases at V and 6 bases at J, with 8 bases between the two ends. The CDR3 has 12 amino acids. Germline lookup yields CDR1 MNHEY and CDR2 SVGAGI. CDR3 bases: TGTGCCAGCAGTTATGGGGGCTCTGAAGCTTTCTTT. Translated: CASSYGGSEAFF.

The CDR3 DNA follows: TGTGCCACCAGCGCCCAATGGGGGGGCCAACCAGCCTACGAGCAGTACTTC. It codes for CATSAQWGGQPAYEQYF. The chain couples TRBV15 to TRBJ2-7, with D possibly matching TRBD2 (7 bases). V lost 5 bases and J lost 2, with 22 bases in between. There are 17 residues in the CDR3. Germline V gives CDR1 LNHNV, CDR2 YYDKDF (reference sequence). Full variable domain (remainder filled in from reference TRBV15 and TRBJ2-7): DAMVIQNPRYQVTQFGKPVTLSCSQTLNHNVMYWYQQKSSQAPKLLFHYYDKDFNNEADTPDNFQSRRPNTSFCFLDIRSPGLGDTAMYLCATSAQWGGQPAYEQYFGPGTRLTVT.

The chain carries TRBV30 and TRBJ1-5; tentative D call: TRBD1 (6 bases). This CDR3 is 18 amino acids long. Per the germline V gene, CDR1 is GTSNPN and CDR2 is SVGIG (reference sequence). V shed 0 bases and J shed 0 bases, with 18 bases lying between them. The CDR3 is CAWSVRGQEPYSNQPQHF. The CDR3 bases are TGTGCCTGGAGTGTAAGGGGACAAGAACCTTATAGCAATCAGCCCCAGCATTTT.

This chain uses TRBV4-3 with TRBJ2-5, with 12 bases that match TRBD2. The CDR3 spans 17 residues. V lost 3 bases and J lost 2; bases outside the gene matches: 7. The germline CDR1 and CDR2 sequences are LGHNA and YSLEER. The DNA of the CDR3 is TGCGCCAGCAGCCAGGAGCCGGGACTAGCGGGTCAAGAGACCCAGTACTTC. This codes for CASSQEPGLAGQETQYF.

V and J are TRBV2 and TRBJ1-1; D gene uncertain. Trimming pared 4 bases from V and 5 bases from J, leaving 11 bases between. Germline CDR1 and CDR2: SNHLY and FYNNEI. This CDR3 region has 13 residues. For the CDR3, the DNA is TGTGCCAGCAGTGCCGAGACGGAGACTGAAGCTTTCTTT. Translation: CASSAETETEAFF.

V usage is TRBV7-2 and J usage is TRBJ2-3, with 9 bases aligning to TRBD1. CDR3 length: 14 amino acids. In germline, CDR1 is SGHTA, CDR2 FQGNSA. V shed 4 bases and J 7 bases; nucleotides not matched to a gene: 6. As DNA, the CDR3 is TGTGCCAGCAGCTCACAGGGGGCGCGTCATACGCAGTATTTT. This codes for CASSSQGARHTQYF.

This clone has only a few counts. The chain is built from TRBV6-2 or TRBV6-3 and TRBJ2-1; D call uncertain. The ends were cut back, 4 bases at V and 6 bases at J, with 7 bases in the middle. Germline V CDR1 and CDR2: MNHEY, SVGEGT. The CDR3 loop spans 12 amino acids. CDR3 region: CASSSNTNEQFF. The CDR3 DNA reads as TGTGCCAGCAGTTCAAACACCAATGAGCAGTTCTTC.

This chain links TRBV27 with TRBJ1-2; D ambiguous. V lost 7 bases and J lost 8, with 17 bases in between. CDR3 length: 13 amino acids. The germline CDR1 and CDR2 sequences are MNHEY and SMNVEV (reference sequence). This CDR3 reads CASTPGPREGYTF. The DNA of the CDR3 is TGTGCCAGCACCCCCGGGCCCCGGGAGGGCTACACCTTC.

The gene calls are TRBV5-1 and TRBJ1-6; tentative D call: TRBD1 (6 bases). The CDR3 is 14 amino acids. Germline CDR1 and CDR2: SGHRS and YFSETQ. V dropped 2 bases and J dropped 6 bases, with 9 bases sitting between them. DNA of the CDR3: TGCGCCAGCAGCTTAGACAGGAGTAATTCACCCCTCCACTTT. This codes for CASSLDRSNSPLHF.

The genes are TRBV28 and TRBJ1-1; D remains unclear. The germline CDR1 and CDR2 sequences are MDHEN and SYDVKM. This CDR3 is 15 amino acids long. V was trimmed by 8 bases and J by 0 bases, leaving 16 bases between them. CDR3 coding DNA: TGTGCCAGCCAATCCGCGGGAGGACTGAACACTGAAGCTTTCTTT. Translation: CASQSAGGLNTEAFF. Full variable domain (missing parts from reference TRBV28 and TRBJ1-1): DVKVTQSSRYLVKRTGEKVFLECVQDMDHENMFWYRQDPGLGLRLIYFSYDVKMKEKGDIPEGYSVSREKKERFSLILESASTNQTSMYLCASQSAGGLNTEAFFGQGTRLTVV.

This clone was recorded only once. This chain joins TRBV9 and TRBJ2-1; D is ambiguous. Trimming cost V 0 bases and J 10 bases, with 11 bases left between them. Germline CDR1 and CDR2: SGDLS and YYNGEE. There are 13 residues in the CDR3. CDR3 bases: TGTGCCAGCAGCGTAGAACCCCTCGGGGAGCAGTTCTTC. It specifies CASSVEPLGEQFF.

The genes are TRBV2 and TRBJ2-2, with 8 bases aligning to TRBD2. After removal of 4 bases from V and 2 bases from J, the junction contained 6 bases not matched to a gene. The V gene's germline CDR1 is SNHLY and CDR2 FYNNEI. This CDR3 region has 16 residues. CDR3 bases: TGTGCCAGCAGTGTTAGGGCGGGAGGAAACACCGGGGAGCTGTTTTTT. As protein: CASSVRAGGNTGELFF.

V is TRBV11-2 and J is TRBJ2-1; TRBD2 is a possible D gene (6 bases). Germline CDR1 SGHAT, CDR2 FQNNGV. CDR3 length equals 16 residues. V was pared by 1 base and J by 4 bases, with 14 bases between. The CDR3: CASSLALSGAYNEQFF. The CDR3 DNA is TGTGCCAGCAGCTTAGCTCTTTCGGGAGCGTACAATGAGCAGTTCTTC.

The chain employs TRBV5-4 and TRBJ2-3; TRBD2 matches at 8 bases. This CDR3 has 16 residues. Per germline, CDR1 SGHNT and CDR2 YYREEE (reference sequence). After removal of 4 bases from V and 4 bases from J, the junction contained 11 bases not matched to a gene. The CDR3 DNA is TGTGCCAGCAGCCAAAGGGGACAAGCGGGAGCAGATACGCAGTATTTT. Translating gives CASSQRGQAGADTQYF.

This clone was observed a handful of times. The genes are TRBV20-1 and TRBJ2-1, with a tentative D call TRBD2 (6 bases). This CDR3 is 12 amino acids long. Germline V CDR1 and CDR2: DFQATT, SNEGSKA (reference sequence). Trimming removed 3 bases from V and 8 bases from J, with 11 bases in between. Here the CDR3 reads CSASSLAHEQFF. The CDR3 DNA reads as TGCAGTGCTAGTAGTCTAGCGCATGAGCAGTTCTTC.